These 32 T cell receptor beta chains were all obtained from the same sample, sequenced in a study of T cell responses to AZD1222 COVID-19 vaccine listed by TCRdb under 2021. The method was the immunoSEQ multiplex PCR assay. Sourced from immuneACCESS, this table was stored by TCRdb with only in-frame sequences that have V and J called. A share of the clones is absent; for the studies checked, an unresolved V gene accounts for under half, and the remainder has no known explanation. The sample yields 100,000 to 150,000 clones; about 90% were counted once. Of the sample, more than 9% falls within the top ten clones. This specimen's time point label, per the study, means: baseline before first vaccination. This specimen consisted of peripheral blood, obtained on day 0 of AZD1222 vaccination. These receptors originate from an adult in good health.

J is TRBJ1-6 and V is TRBV6-6; D gene ambiguous. Trimming cost V 8 bases and J 6 bases, with 14 bases left between them. The CDR3 runs 14 residues. The germline V gene encodes CDR1 MNHNY and CDR2 SVGAGI (reference sequence). The CDR3 loop is CASSPGTGNSPLHF. Written as DNA, the CDR3 is TGTGCCAGCTCCCCAGGAACGGGTAATTCACCCCTCCACTTT.

V gene TRBV6-6 combines with J gene TRBJ1-6, with unresolved D. V was shortened by 8 bases and J by 0 bases, with 8 bases between the two germline ends. The length of the CDR3 is 14 residues. Germline CDR1 MNHNY, CDR2 SVGAGI (reference sequence). The CDR3 here is CASAGISYNSPLHF. Written as DNA, the CDR3 is TGTGCCAGCGCTGGGATCTCCTATAATTCACCCCTCCACTTT.

The chain links TRBV19 to TRBJ2-2; D gene uncertain. The V end lost 6 bases, the J end lost 1 base, and 6 bases lay between the germline ends. Germline V lookup: CDR1 LNHDA, CDR2 SQIVND (reference sequence). CDR3 length: 13 amino acids. The CDR3 is CASSLMNTGELFF. The CDR3 nucleotides read TGTGCCAGTAGCCTAATGAACACCGGGGAGCTGTTTTTT. The variable domain in full, with the rest retrieved from reference TRBV19 and TRBJ2-2, is DGGITQSPKYLFRKEGQNVTLSCEQNLNHDAMYWYRQDPGQGLRLIYYSQIVNDFQKGDIAEGYSVSREKKESFPLTVTSAQKNPTAFYLCASSLMNTGELFFGEGSRLTVL.

The chain carries TRBV2 and TRBJ1-5; possible D gene TRBD1, 5 bases. In germline, CDR1 is SNHLY, CDR2 FYNNEI. The CDR3 is 14 amino acids. Trimming stripped 0 bases from V and 5 bases from J, with 8 bases between. CDR3 region: CASSEASRDQPQHF. The CDR3 DNA sequence: TGTGCCAGCAGTGAAGCATCCAGGGATCAGCCCCAGCATTTT. Based on the CDR3 plus reference TRBV2 and TRBJ1-5, the full variable domain is EPEVTQTPSHQVTQMGQEVILRCVPISNHLYFYWYRQILGQKVEFLVSFYNNEISEKSEIFDDQFSVERPDGSNFTLKIRSTKLEDSAMYFCASSEASRDQPQHFGDGTRLSIL.

The chain uses TRBV5-1 and TRBJ1-1; perhaps TRBD1 as D (5 bases). V lost 0 bases and J lost 1, with 7 bases in between. Germline values: CDR1 SGHRS, CDR2 YFSETQ. The CDR3 sequence is 14 residues long. The CDR3 here is CASSLVTGNTEAFF. In nucleotides, the CDR3 is TGCGCCAGCAGCTTGGTTACAGGGAACACTGAAGCTTTCTTT.

This chain joins TRBV25-1 and TRBJ1-1; D gene unclear. The germline V and J ends were trimmed by 1 base and 10 bases, with 10 bases remaining between them. Germline V gene sequence: CDR1 MGHDK, CDR2 SYGVNS. There are 12 residues in the CDR3. The CDR3 protein is CASSEFGWGAFF. The CDR3 DNA reads TGTGCCAGCAGTGAATTTGGCTGGGGAGCTTTCTTT.

The J gene is TRBJ1-1, the V gene TRBV7-3; D gene ambiguous. The CDR3 consists of 14 residues. From germline, CDR1 is SGHTA and CDR2 FQGTGA. V was clipped by 4 bases and J by 2 bases, with 11 bases between them. CDR3 residues: CASSSRTRNTEAFF. The DNA of the CDR3 is TGTGCCAGCAGCTCGCGGACGAGAAACACTGAAGCTTTCTTT.

The chain employs TRBV29-1 and TRBJ1-2; D not resolved. Germline V CDR1 and CDR2: SQVTM, ANQGSEA. The length of the CDR3 is 11 residues. V was cut by 4 bases and J by 6 bases, with 9 bases left in between. CDR3 DNA sequence: TGCAGCGTTGTACAACTGCATGGCTACACCTTC. Translation gives CSVVQLHGYTF.

The chain employs TRBV29-1 and TRBJ1-1; D may be TRBD1 (6 bases). Trimming shortened V by 6 bases and J by 5 bases, and 19 bases separated the two germline ends. CDR1 is SQVTM and CDR2 is ANQGSEA in the germline V gene. The CDR3 contains 14 residues. CDR3 region: CSVAGGRVETEAFF. For the CDR3, the DNA is TGCAGCGTCGCGGGGGGCAGGGTGGAGACTGAAGCTTTCTTT.

The chain couples TRBV9 to TRBJ1-6; possible D gene TRBD1, 5 bases. The CDR3 is 14 residues long. V lost 4 bases and J 10 bases, leaving 15 bases between the germline ends. In germline, CDR1 is SGDLS, CDR2 YYNGEE. The CDR3 nucleotides read TGTGCCAGCAGCCCCGGAGTGGGGGGATCACCCCTCCACTTT. It translates to CASSPGVGGSPLHF. Combining the CDR3 with reference TRBV9 and TRBJ1-6 gives the whole variable domain DSGVTQTPKHLITATGQRVTLRCSPRSGDLSVYWYQQSLDQGLQFLIQYYNGEERAKGNILERFSAQQFPDLHSELNLSSLELGDSALYFCASSPGVGGSPLHFGNGTRLTVT.

The rearrangement links TRBV19 to TRBJ2-7, with 8 nucleotides matching TRBD2. Trimming took 4 bases from V and 3 from J; bases not matched to a gene: 8. The CDR3 totals 15 residues. Germline CDR1 LNHDA, CDR2 SQIVND (reference sequence). CDR3 nucleotide sequence: TGTGCCAGTAGTACTCGCGGGGGGAGAGTCTACGAGCAGTACTTC. This sequence encodes CASSTRGGRVYEQYF. The full variable domain, completed using reference TRBV19 and TRBJ2-7, is DGGITQSPKYLFRKEGQNVTLSCEQNLNHDAMYWYRQDPGQGLRLIYYSQIVNDFQKGDIAEGYSVSREKKESFPLTVTSAQKNPTAFYLCASSTRGGRVYEQYFGPGTRLTVT.

CDR3 DNA: TGTGCCAGCAGCCAAGTCGATGCCTGGGGTTTCAGAGGCACCGGGGAGCTGTTTTTT. Residues: CASSQVDAWGFRGTGELFF. The chain employs TRBV3-1 (or the pseudogene TRBV3-2) and TRBJ2-2; no clear D gene. Germline values: CDR1 LGHDT, CDR2 YNNKEL (reference sequence). Trimming shortened V by 1 base and J by 4 bases, and 22 bases separated the two germline ends. This CDR3 is 19 amino acids long.

The chain is built from TRBV2 and TRBJ2-5; the match to TRBD2 covers 15 bases. Looked up from germline, CDR1 is SNHLY and CDR2 is FYNNEI. This CDR3 comprises 15 residues. Losses at the gene ends were 6 bases for V and 5 bases for J; bases not matched to a gene: 4. The CDR3 region is CASSEGLAGGETQYF. In nucleotides, the CDR3 is TGTGCCAGCAGCGAGGGACTAGCGGGAGGTGAGACCCAGTACTTC.

This clone appeared a single time. The V and J genes are TRBV7-3 and TRBJ2-1; TRBD2 matches 7 bases. V trimming: 2 bases; J trimming: 9 bases; junction bases outside the gene matches: 10. Germline CDR1 is SGHTA and CDR2 is FQGTGA. The CDR3 contains 15 residues. CDR3 amino acids: CASSLEGTTRAEQFF. CDR3 bases: TGTGCCAGCAGCTTAGAGGGGACTACTCGGGCTGAGCAGTTCTTC.

The V call is TRBV7-8, the J call TRBJ2-7; the match to TRBD2 covers 12 bases. In germline, CDR1 is SGHVS, CDR2 FQNEAQ. The ends lost 2 bases at V and 5 bases at J; junction bases unmatched: 4. This CDR3 contains 15 residues. The CDR3 DNA sequence: TGTGCCAGCAGCTTAAGGCTAGCGGGAGGGCACGAGCAGTACTTC. Its translation is CASSLRLAGGHEQYF.

The chain is built from TRBV5-1 and TRBJ1-1, with D uncertain. The CDR3 has 14 residues. V was cut by 4 bases and J by 0 bases, with 10 bases left in between. Germline lookup yields CDR1 SGHRS and CDR2 YFSETQ. The chain's CDR3 is CASSPQTVNTEAFF. Written as DNA, the CDR3 is TGCGCCAGCAGCCCACAAACAGTGAACACTGAAGCTTTCTTT.

This clone was seen once. At the DNA level, this CDR3 is encoded by other sequences in the same sample as well. This chain links TRBV12-3 or TRBV12-4 with TRBJ1-2; the match to TRBD1 covers 9 bases. The J segment lost 4 bases and the V segment lost 5 bases, leaving 2 bases of the junction unmatched. This CDR3 contains 13 residues. CDR3 protein: CASSLDRGYGYTF. The DNA of the CDR3 is TGTGCCAGCAGTCTGGACAGGGGCTATGGCTACACCTTC.

The chain employs TRBV19 and TRBJ2-5; D is perhaps TRBD1 (6 bases). The CDR3 runs to 16 residues. Germline V CDR1 and CDR2: LNHDA, SQIVND (reference sequence). Trimming left V 3 bases short and J 5 bases short, with 19 bases between. Here the CDR3 DNA reads TGTGCCAGTAGTATCACAGGGATGGTCACTCGCGAGACCCAGTACTTC. Its translation is CASSITGMVTRETQYF.

This rearrangement joins TRBV25-1 to TRBJ2-3; the match to TRBD2 covers 9 bases. The J segment lost 0 bases and the V segment lost 7 bases, leaving 8 bases of the junction unmatched. CDR1 is MGHDK, CDR2 SYGVNS, per germline. The CDR3 covers 16 residues. The CDR3 spells CASKKGLAGSTDTQYF. CDR3 nucleotide sequence: TGTGCCAGCAAAAAAGGGCTAGCGGGAAGCACAGATACGCAGTATTTT.

J is TRBJ2-1 and V is TRBV7-9, with TRBD2 matching 11 bases. Trimming at V came to 5 bases and at J to 7 bases, leaving 4 bases not matched to a gene. Germline V gives CDR1 SEHNR, CDR2 FQNEAQ (reference sequence). There are 14 residues in the CDR3. Here the CDR3 reads CASSHTSGRNEQFF. As DNA, the CDR3 is TGTGCCAGCAGCCATACTAGCGGGAGAAATGAGCAGTTCTTC.

This clone has only one observation. The chain carries TRBV5-8 and TRBJ2-1; 13 bases align to TRBD2. Germline assignment: CDR1 SGHTS and CDR2 YDEGEE. This CDR3 comprises 15 residues. The trim removed 4 bases at V and 9 bases at J, leaving 7 bases unmatched. The CDR3 nucleotides are TGTGCCAGCAGCCAACTAGCGGGGGGGCCGGGTGAGCAGTTCTTC. Translated: CASSQLAGGPGEQFF.

This rearrangement joins TRBV4-1 to TRBJ2-7, with TRBD1 matching 7 bases. Trimming took 3 bases from V and 6 from J; bases not matched to a gene: 8. The CDR3 spans 14 residues. Germline lookup yields CDR1 MGHRA and CDR2 YSYEKL. CDR3 in amino acids: CASSHRQAGGEQYF. For the CDR3, the DNA is TGCGCCAGCAGCCACCGTCAGGCAGGGGGCGAGCAGTACTTC.

The genes are TRBV11-2 and TRBJ2-1, with D possibly being TRBD2 (5 bases). The CDR3 runs 14 residues. Germline CDR1 is SGHAT and CDR2 is FQNNGV. Deletions cut 1 base from V and 6 bases from J, with 10 bases between. The DNA of the CDR3 is TGTGCCAGCAGCTTAGCCCGGGGTCTCAATGAGCAGTTCTTC. Protein sequence: CASSLARGLNEQFF. Together with reference TRBV11-2 and TRBJ2-1, the CDR3 gives the full variable domain: EAGVAQSPRYKIIEKRQSVAFWCNPISGHATLYWYQQILGQGPKLLIQFQNNGVVDDSQLPKDRFSAERLKGVDSTLKIQPAKLEDSAVYLCASSLARGLNEQFFGPGTRLTVL.

CDR3: CAWSGSGNTEAFF. CDR3 DNA: TGTGCCTGGAGTGGCTCGGGTAACACTGAAGCTTTCTTT. The rearrangement links TRBV30 to TRBJ1-1; D is ambiguous. This CDR3 is 13 amino acids long. Trimming took off 1 base at V and 2 bases at J, with 8 bases between the two ends. CDR1 and CDR2 (germline): GTSNPN, SVGIG (reference sequence).

The table lists this clone with a few counts. The chain is built from TRBV7-2 and TRBJ2-7; a weak D match, TRBD2 (7 bases). Per the germline V gene, CDR1 is SGHTA and CDR2 is FQGNSA. This CDR3 is built from 14 residues. Trimming took 0 bases from V and 6 from J, leaving 12 bases between them. The DNA for the CDR3 is TGTGCCAGCAGCTTAGCGCGGGGGCGGTCCGAGCAGTACTTC. As protein: CASSLARGRSEQYF.

In nucleotides, the CDR3 is TGTGCCAGCAGCTTTACCTGGGGCGAGCAGTACTTC. Its translation: CASSFTWGEQYF. The V gene is TRBV7-9, the J gene TRBJ2-7; no firm D call. Trimming shortened V by 3 bases and J by 6 bases, and 9 bases separated the two germline ends. The CDR3 contains 12 residues. Germline V gives CDR1 SEHNR, CDR2 FQNEAQ (reference sequence).

This chain uses TRBV24-1 with TRBJ2-1; no firm D call. CDR1 is KGHDR and CDR2 is SFDVKD in the germline V gene. The CDR3 is made up of 16 amino acids. Trimming removed 4 bases from V and 2 bases from J, with 14 bases in between. CDR3 amino acids: CATSEGLKGPYNEQFF. CDR3 nucleotide sequence: TGTGCCACCAGTGAGGGATTGAAAGGGCCCTACAATGAGCAGTTCTTC.

The gene calls are TRBV19 and TRBJ2-1; no definite D call. The germline V gene encodes CDR1 LNHDA and CDR2 SQIVND (reference sequence). This CDR3 has 13 residues. The V and J ends lost 3 bases and 8 bases respectively, with 11 bases between them. CDR3 amino acids: CASSMGWSDEQFF. CDR3 DNA sequence: TGTGCCAGTAGTATGGGCTGGAGCGATGAGCAGTTCTTC.

The chain links TRBV18 to TRBJ1-2; a possible D gene is TRBD1 (5 bases). CDR1 KGHSH and CDR2 LQKENI come from the germline V gene. CDR3 length: 12 residues. The V end was cut by 4 bases, the J end by 4 bases, with 7 bases between. DNA of the CDR3: TGTGCCAGCTCACGTCAGGGCTATGGCTACACCTTC. It translates to CASSRQGYGYTF.

The chain combines TRBV3-1 (or the pseudogene TRBV3-2) with TRBJ2-3; D unresolved. This CDR3 comprises 15 residues. V gave up 4 bases and J gave up 7 bases, with 18 bases separating them. The V gene's germline CDR1 is LGHDT and CDR2 YNNKEL (reference sequence). The CDR3 sequence: CASSPQLRPSNTQYF. The CDR3 nucleotides read TGTGCCAGCAGCCCTCAATTAAGACCCTCGAATACGCAGTATTTT.

The rearrangement uses TRBV6-2 or TRBV6-3 and TRBJ2-7; 13 nucleotides align to TRBD2. V shed 6 bases and J 4 bases; nucleotides not matched to a gene: 6. Germline-derived CDR1 and CDR2 are MNHEY and SVGEGT. This CDR3 has 15 residues. In DNA, the CDR3 is TGTGCCAGCAGCCAGGGACTAGCGGGACGATACGAGCAGTACTTC. Translated, it gives CASSQGLAGRYEQYF.

The rearrangement uses TRBV5-1 and TRBJ2-2; D call uncertain. In germline, CDR1 is SGHRS, CDR2 YFSETQ. The CDR3 totals 14 residues. The V and J ends lost 0 bases and 4 bases respectively, with 7 bases between them. DNA of the CDR3: TGCGCCAGCAGCTTGGGGGAAGGCACCGGGGAGCTGTTTTTT. Translating gives CASSLGEGTGELFF.